These 2 T cell receptor beta chains share one sample of origin, sequenced in a study of shared clonotypes between healthy human individuals. Measured with immunoSEQ multiplex PCR; TCRdb has only the in-frame clones, and not every one. The sample contains 1.4 million to 1.5 million clones, around 97% of which appear only once. The source material was naive CD4+ T cells sorted from blood. Indicated subset: CD45RA+ positively selected. Receptor source: a young man in good health.

This CDR3 is CASSERTGTGGGYTF. CDR3 DNA sequence: TGTGCCAGCAGTGAACGCACCGGGACAGGGGGTGGCTACACCTTC. The J gene is TRBJ1-2, the V gene TRBV6-1, with 11 bases aligning to TRBD1. The germline V gene encodes CDR1 MNHNS and CDR2 SASEGT. The CDR3 runs to 15 residues. V gave up 2 bases and J gave up 7 bases; unmatched junction bases: 6.

A remark on this clone: The sample has other DNA sequences that encode this CDR3 too. The V call is TRBV5-4, the J call TRBJ2-3; 8 bases align to TRBD1. This CDR3 comprises 15 residues. CDR1 SGHNT and CDR2 YYREEE come from the germline V gene (reference sequence). After removal of 3 bases from V and 1 base from J, the junction contained 4 bases not matched to a gene. The CDR3 loop is CASSSGQGRTDTQYF. As DNA, the CDR3 is TGTGCCAGCAGCTCCGGACAGGGCCGCACAGATACGCAGTATTTT.